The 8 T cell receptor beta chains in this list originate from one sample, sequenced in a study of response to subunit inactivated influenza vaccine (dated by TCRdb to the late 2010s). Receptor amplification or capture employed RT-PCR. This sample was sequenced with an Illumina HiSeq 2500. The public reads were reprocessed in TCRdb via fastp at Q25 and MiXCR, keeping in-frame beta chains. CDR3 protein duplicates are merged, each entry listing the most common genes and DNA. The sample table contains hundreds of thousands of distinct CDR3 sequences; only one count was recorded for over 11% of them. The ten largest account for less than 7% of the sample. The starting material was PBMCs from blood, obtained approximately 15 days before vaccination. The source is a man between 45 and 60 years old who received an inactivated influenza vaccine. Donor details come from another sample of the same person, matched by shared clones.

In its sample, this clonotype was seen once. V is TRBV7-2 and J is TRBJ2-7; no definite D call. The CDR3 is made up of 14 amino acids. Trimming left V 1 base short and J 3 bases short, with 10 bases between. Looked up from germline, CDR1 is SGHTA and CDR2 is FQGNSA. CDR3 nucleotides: TGTGCCAGCAGCTTAGTTCCCAGGAACTACGAGCAGTACTTC. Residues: CASSLVPRNYEQYF. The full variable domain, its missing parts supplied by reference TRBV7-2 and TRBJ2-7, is GAGVSQSPSNKVTEKGKDVELRCDPISGHTALYWYRQSLGQGLEFLIYFQGNSAPDKSGLPSDRFSAERTGGSVSTLTIQRTQQEDSAVYLCASSLVPRNYEQYFGPGTRLTVT.

CDR3 DNA: TGCGCCAGCAGCCAAGAACCCCCGGGACTAGCGGGGGGGCCTAAGTTCTTC. Translating gives CASSQEPPGLAGGPKFF. The chain couples TRBV4-3 to TRBJ2-1; TRBD2 aligns across 16 bases. The CDR3 consists of 17 residues. V gave up 0 bases and J gave up 14 bases; unmatched junction bases: 10. Germline values: CDR1 LGHNA, CDR2 YSLEER.

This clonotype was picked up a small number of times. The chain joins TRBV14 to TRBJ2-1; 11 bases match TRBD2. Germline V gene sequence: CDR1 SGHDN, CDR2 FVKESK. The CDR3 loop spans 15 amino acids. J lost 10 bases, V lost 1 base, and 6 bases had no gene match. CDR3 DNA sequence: TGTGCCAGCAGCCAAGCGGGACTAGCGGTGACAGAGCAGTTCTTC. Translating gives CASSQAGLAVTEQFF.

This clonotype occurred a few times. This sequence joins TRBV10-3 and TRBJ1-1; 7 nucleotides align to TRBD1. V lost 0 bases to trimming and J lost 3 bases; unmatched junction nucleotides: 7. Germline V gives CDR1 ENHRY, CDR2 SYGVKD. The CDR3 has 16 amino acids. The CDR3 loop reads CAISESSGGVDTEAFF. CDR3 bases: TGTGCCATCAGTGAGTCGTCAGGGGGTGTTGACACTGAAGCTTTCTTT.

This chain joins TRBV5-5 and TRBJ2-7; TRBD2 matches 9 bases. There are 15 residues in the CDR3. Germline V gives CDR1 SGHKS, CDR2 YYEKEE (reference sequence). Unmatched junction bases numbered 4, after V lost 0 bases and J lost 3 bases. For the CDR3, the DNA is TGTGCCAGCAGCTTGGCCGGTAGCGGGGGCTACGAGCAGTACTTC. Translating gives CASSLAGSGGYEQYF.

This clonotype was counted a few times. CDR3 sequence (DNA): TGTGCCAGCAGCTTAGGACCCGGGACACCCGAAGAGACCCAGTACTTC. This sequence encodes CASSLGPGTPEETQYF. This chain joins TRBV11-2 and TRBJ2-5, with a weak D call TRBD1 (6 bases). CDR3 length: 16 amino acids. Trimming shortened V by 1 base and J by 3 bases, and 15 bases separated the two germline ends. Germline lookup yields CDR1 SGHAT and CDR2 FQNNGV.

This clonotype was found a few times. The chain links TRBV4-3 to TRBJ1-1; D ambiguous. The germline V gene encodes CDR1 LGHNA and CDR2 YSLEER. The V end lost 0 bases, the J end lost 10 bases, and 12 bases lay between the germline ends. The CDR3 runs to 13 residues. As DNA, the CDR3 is TGCGCCAGCAGCCAAGAGGCGTGGAGATTAGCTTTCTTT. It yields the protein CASSQEAWRLAFF.

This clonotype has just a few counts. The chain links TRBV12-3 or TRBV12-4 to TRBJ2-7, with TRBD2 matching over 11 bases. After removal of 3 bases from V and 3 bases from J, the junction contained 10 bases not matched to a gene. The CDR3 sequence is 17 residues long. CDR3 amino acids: CASSFGSGRAKGYEQYF. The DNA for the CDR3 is TGTGCCAGCAGTTTCGGTAGCGGGAGGGCCAAAGGCTACGAGCAGTACTTC.